The clone carrying this T cell receptor (beta chain) was recorded only once. Its specificity is not known. PCR was performed using 60 Vbeta and 13 Jbeta primers. Measured with immunoSEQ multiplex PCR; TCRdb has only the in-frame clones, and not every one. Of roughly 190,000 clones listed, 81% are singletons. This sample was taken from a study of cytomegalovirus exposure and HLA in healthy donors. As for the study in general: Falling in the Caucasian-associated ancestry cluster were about 82% of 300 to 500 genotyped donors. The study's findings and limits: Being indistinguishable, some V segments were excluded, TRBV6-2 and TRBV6-3 among them. The listing of 160 or so TCR beta chains classed them as cytomegalovirus-associated. Diagnosis of cytomegalovirus status made by the classifier reportedly showed high specificity and sensitivity.

Germline CDR1 reads LNHNV; CDR2 reads YYDKDF (reference sequence). The CDR3 runs to 16 residues. Germline trimming cut 1 base from V and 7 bases from J; bases unmatched to any gene: 10. The V and J genes are TRBV15 and TRBJ2-1; TRBD2 aligns across 7 bases. This receptor was obtained from a man between 40 and 49 years old in good health and CMV-seropositive. Sequenced input: PBMCs. CDR3 region: CATSRVKRTSDNEQFF. CDR3 nucleotide sequence: TGTGCCACCAGCAGAGTTAAAAGGACTAGTGATAATGAGCAGTTCTTC.